This T cell receptor (beta chain) was sequenced during a study of blood T cell repertoires in COVID-19. Germline V CDR1 and CDR2: LGHNA, YNFKEQ. The CDR3 has 16 amino acids. V was pared by 0 bases and J by 4 bases, with 7 bases of the junction left unmatched. This clone was counted a single time. Only in-frame clones appear in the TCRdb table, and some are missing; sequencing was by immunoSEQ multiplex PCR. The data hold roughly 200,000 clones, with roughly 86% observed a single time. This clonotype was obtained from a man aged 18-30 years with acute COVID-19. The sequenced sample consisted of PBMCs or T cells enriched from blood (not recorded which). The gene calls are TRBV4-2 and TRBJ2-5; 8 positions agree with TRBD2. The CDR3 nucleotides are TGTGCCAGCAGCCAAGAGAGCCTAGCGGGTGGAGAGACCCAGTACTTC. It encodes CASSQESLAGGETQYF.